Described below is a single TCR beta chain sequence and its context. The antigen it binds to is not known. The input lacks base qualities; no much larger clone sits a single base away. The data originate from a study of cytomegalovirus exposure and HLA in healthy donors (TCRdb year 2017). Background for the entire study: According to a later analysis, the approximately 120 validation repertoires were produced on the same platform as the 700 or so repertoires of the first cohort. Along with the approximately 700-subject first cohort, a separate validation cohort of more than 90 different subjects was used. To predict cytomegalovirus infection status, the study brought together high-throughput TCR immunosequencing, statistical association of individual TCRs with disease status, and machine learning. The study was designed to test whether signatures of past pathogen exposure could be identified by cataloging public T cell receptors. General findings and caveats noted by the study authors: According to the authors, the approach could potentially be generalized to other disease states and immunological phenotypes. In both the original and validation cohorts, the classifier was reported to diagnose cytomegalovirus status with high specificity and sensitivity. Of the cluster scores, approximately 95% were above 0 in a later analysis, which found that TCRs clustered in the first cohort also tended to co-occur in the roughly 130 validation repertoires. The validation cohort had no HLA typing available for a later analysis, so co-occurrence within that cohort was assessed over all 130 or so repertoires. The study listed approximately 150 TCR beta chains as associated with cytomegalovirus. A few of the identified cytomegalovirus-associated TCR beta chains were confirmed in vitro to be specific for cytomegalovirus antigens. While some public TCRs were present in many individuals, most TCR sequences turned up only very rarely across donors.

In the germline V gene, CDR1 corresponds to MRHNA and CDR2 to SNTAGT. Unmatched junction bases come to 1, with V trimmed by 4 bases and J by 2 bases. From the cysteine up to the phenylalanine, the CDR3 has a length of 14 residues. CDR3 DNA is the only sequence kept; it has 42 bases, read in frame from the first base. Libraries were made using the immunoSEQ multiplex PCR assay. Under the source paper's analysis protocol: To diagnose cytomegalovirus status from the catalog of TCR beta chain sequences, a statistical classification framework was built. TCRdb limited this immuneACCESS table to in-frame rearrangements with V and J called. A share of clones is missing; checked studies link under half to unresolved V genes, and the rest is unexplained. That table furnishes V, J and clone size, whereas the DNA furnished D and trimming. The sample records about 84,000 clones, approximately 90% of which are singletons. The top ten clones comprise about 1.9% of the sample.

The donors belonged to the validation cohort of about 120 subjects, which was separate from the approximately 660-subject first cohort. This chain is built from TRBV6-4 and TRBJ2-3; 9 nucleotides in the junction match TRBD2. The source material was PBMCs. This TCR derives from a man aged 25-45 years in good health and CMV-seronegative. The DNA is TGTGCCAGCAGTGCTAGCGGGGACACAGATACGCAGTATTTT. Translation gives CASSASGDTDTQYF.